Below, 9 T cell receptor beta chains from the same sample are listed, as sequenced in a study of shared clonotypes between healthy human individuals. Assay: immunoSEQ multiplex PCR; the TCRdb copy retains only in-frame clones and omits some. This repertoire shows just under 350,000 clones, about 73% found once; its top ten account for more than 9%. Material for sequencing was memory CD4+ T cells sorted from blood. Subset indicated: CD45RA-negative fraction. All receptors come from a man under 40 in good health.

The V and J genes are TRBV28 and TRBJ1-5, with D uncertain. CDR3 length: 13 amino acids. V was clipped by 3 bases and J by 6 bases, with 9 bases between them. Germline values: CDR1 MDHEN, CDR2 SYDVKM. Here the CDR3 reads CASSFGRAQPQHF. The CDR3 DNA follows: TGTGCCAGCAGTTTTGGACGAGCTCAGCCCCAGCATTTT.

The rearrangement joins TRBV6-1 to TRBJ1-2, with a weak D call TRBD1 (6 bases). Germline V gene data show CDR1 as MNHNS and CDR2 as SASEGT. The length of the CDR3 is 13 residues. Trimming cost V 6 bases and J 2 bases, with 10 bases left between them. The CDR3 coding sequence is TGTGCCAGCAGGAGGACAGAGAACTATGGCTACACCTTC. This encodes CASRRTENYGYTF.

V gene TRBV11-2 combines with J gene TRBJ1-1; no reliable D call. The CDR3 extends over 12 amino acids. The V gene lost 5 bases and the J gene lost 2 bases, with 6 bases spanning the gap. CDR1 is SGHAT, CDR2 FQNNGV, per germline. This CDR3 reads CASSQYNTEAFF. For the CDR3, the DNA is TGTGCCAGCAGCCAATACAACACTGAAGCTTTCTTT.

This clone appeared once. The rearrangement uses TRBV28 and TRBJ2-7, with a possible D match to TRBD2 (7 bases). Between the trimmed V and J ends, which lost 4 bases and 5 bases, there was a span of 21 bases. Germline values: CDR1 MDHEN, CDR2 SYDVKM. The CDR3 consists of 16 residues. CDR3 DNA sequence: TGTGCCAGCAGTTACGGCGGTGGGGGGGCCCCTGACGAGCAGTACTTC. Translation: CASSYGGGGAPDEQYF.

V is TRBV30 and J is TRBJ2-7; TRBD2 is a possible D gene (5 bases). The V gene's germline CDR1 is GTSNPN and CDR2 SVGIG (reference sequence). V lost 2 bases to trimming and J lost 4 bases, with 12 bases between them. The CDR3 is 13 amino acids. CDR3 nucleotide sequence: TGTGCCTGGAGTCCCGGGGAATCTTACGAGCAGTACTTC. This encodes CAWSPGESYEQYF.

The chain uses TRBV7-2 and TRBJ2-7; TRBD2 might be the D (6 bases). The CDR3 is made up of 15 amino acids. The V gene's germline CDR1 is SGHTA and CDR2 FQGNSA. V was pared by 5 bases and J by 0 bases, with 14 bases between. The CDR3 region has the DNA TGTGCCAGCAGCGGAGGGACTGTAAGCTCCTACGAGCAGTACTTC. It translates to CASSGGTVSSYEQYF.

The table lists this clone with a count of one. The chain is built from TRBV6-5 and TRBJ2-7, with D possibly TRBD1 on 5 matching bases. The CDR3 contains 13 residues. Trimming pared 2 bases from V and 3 bases from J, leaving 8 bases between. The germline V gene encodes CDR1 MNHEY and CDR2 SVGAGI. CDR3 protein: CASSYGAVYEQYF. Written as DNA, the CDR3 is TGTGCCAGCAGTTACGGGGCAGTCTACGAGCAGTACTTC.

This clone was found a few times. The V gene is TRBV2, the J gene TRBJ1-1; 8 nucleotides line up with TRBD1. In germline, CDR1 is SNHLY, CDR2 FYNNEI. V shed 6 bases and J 1 base; nucleotides not matched to a gene: 10. This CDR3 region has 16 residues. CDR3 in DNA: TGTGCCAGCAGCCACCTCAGGGGGCGGGGGAACACTGAAGCTTTCTTT. It is translated as CASSHLRGRGNTEAFF.

This clone came up once. The junction shows a germline mismatch at one end, possibly a read error. The chain has TRBV14 and TRBJ2-1; D possibly uses TRBD1 or TRBD2 (5 bases each). CDR1 and CDR2 from the germline V gene are SGHDN and FVKESK. The CDR3 has 14 residues. The CDR3 nucleotides are TGTGCCAGCAGCCACCCGGGACGGAACAATGGGCAGTTCTTC. This sequence encodes CASSHPGRNNGQFF.